This is a list of T cell receptor beta chains from one sample in a study of blood T cell repertoires in COVID-19. The data were produced by immunoSEQ multiplex PCR, yet TCRdb's version contains in-frame clones alone and is incomplete. The data hold fewer than 350,000 clones, with around 85% observed a single time. The sequenced material came from PBMCs or T cells enriched from blood (not recorded which). These receptors all stem from a woman aged 35 to 49 with acute COVID-19. The CDR3 runs from the conserved cysteine through the conserved F or W. Fields, in order: V gene, J gene, CDR3 length, CDR3 protein.

V: TRBV7-8; J: TRBJ1-2; length: 13; CDR3: CASSQDSNYGYTF
V: TRBV30; J: TRBJ1-1; length: 17; CDR3: CAWRPTGAPPRRTEAFF
V: TRBV18; J: TRBJ2-7; length: 15; CDR3: CASSPTGTGGREQYF
V: TRBV7-9; J: TRBJ1-1; length: 15; CDR3: CASSQSGIAITEAFF
V: TRBV6-5; J: TRBJ1-3; length: 16; CDR3: CASSYSLTGAGNTIYF
V: TRBV25-1; J: TRBJ1-1; length: 14; CDR3: CASSGEDIYTEAFF
V: TRBV6-5; J: TRBJ2-1; length: 12; CDR3: CASSSSSDEQFF
V: TRBV4-2; J: TRBJ1-4; length: 16; CDR3: CASSQDPAAGNEKLFF
V: TRBV18; J: TRBJ1-3; length: 15; CDR3: CASSPRTDSGNTIYF
V: TRBV11-2; J: TRBJ2-7; length: 13; CDR3: CASSLVMQGGQYF
V: TRBV6-1; J: TRBJ2-7; length: 15; CDR3: CASSEAGQRTYEQYF
V: TRBV29-1; J: TRBJ2-7; length: 11; CDR3: CSVGTFYEQYF